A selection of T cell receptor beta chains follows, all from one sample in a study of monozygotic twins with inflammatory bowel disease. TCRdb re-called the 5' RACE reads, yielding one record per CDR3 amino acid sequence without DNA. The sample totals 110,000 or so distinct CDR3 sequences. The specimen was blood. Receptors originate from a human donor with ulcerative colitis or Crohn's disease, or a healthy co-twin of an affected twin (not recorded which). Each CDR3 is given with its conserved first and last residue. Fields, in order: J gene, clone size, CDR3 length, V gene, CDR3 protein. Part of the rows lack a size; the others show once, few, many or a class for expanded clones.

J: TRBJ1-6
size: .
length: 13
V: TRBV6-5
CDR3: CATLQSEGSPLHF

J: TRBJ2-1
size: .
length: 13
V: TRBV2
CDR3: CASSEGLNNEQFF

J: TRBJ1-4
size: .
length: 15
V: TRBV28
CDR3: CASSSPQGANEKLFF

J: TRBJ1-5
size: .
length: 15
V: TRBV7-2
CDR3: CASSSRWTGDQPQHF

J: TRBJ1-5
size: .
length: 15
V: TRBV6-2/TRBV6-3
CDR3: CASSYAGTGNQPQHF

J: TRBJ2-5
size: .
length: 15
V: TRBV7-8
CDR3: CASLALQGPGKTQYF

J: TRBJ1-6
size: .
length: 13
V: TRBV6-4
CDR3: CASSDRVHSPLHF

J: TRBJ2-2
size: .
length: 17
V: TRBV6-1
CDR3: CASSGLAEKPNTGELFF

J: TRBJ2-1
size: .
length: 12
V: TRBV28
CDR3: CASGTSYNEQFF

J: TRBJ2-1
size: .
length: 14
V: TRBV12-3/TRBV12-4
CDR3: CASSFGGGSDEQFF

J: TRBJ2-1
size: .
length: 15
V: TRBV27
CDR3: CASSPLAGARNEQFF

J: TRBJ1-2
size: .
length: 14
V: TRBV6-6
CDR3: CASSYSQGNYGYTF

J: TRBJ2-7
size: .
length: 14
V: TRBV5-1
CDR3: CASSPWTGSYEQYF

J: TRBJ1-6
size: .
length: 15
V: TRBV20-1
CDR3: CSALPDRVYNSPLHF

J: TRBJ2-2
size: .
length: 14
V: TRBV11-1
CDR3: CASSFDGGSGELFF

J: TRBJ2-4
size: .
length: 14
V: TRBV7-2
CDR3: CASSLGGLVNIQYF

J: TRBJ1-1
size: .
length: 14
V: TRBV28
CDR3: CASSRNTRNTEAFF

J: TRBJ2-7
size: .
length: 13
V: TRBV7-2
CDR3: CASSTLTGLEQYF

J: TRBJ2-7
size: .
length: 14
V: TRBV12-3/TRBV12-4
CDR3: CASSFGGNSYEQYF

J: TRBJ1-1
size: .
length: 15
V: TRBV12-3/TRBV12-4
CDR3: CASRRRGSVNTEAFF

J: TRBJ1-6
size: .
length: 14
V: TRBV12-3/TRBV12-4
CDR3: CASSFSRGNSPLHF

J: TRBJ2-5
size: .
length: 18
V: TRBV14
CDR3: CASSRWAPQGGFQETQYF

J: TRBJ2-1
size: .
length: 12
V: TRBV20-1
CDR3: CSASEGYNEQFF

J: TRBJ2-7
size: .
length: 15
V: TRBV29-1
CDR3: CSVVGGLASSYEQYF

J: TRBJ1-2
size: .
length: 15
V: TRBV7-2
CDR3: CASSLGTALNYGYTF

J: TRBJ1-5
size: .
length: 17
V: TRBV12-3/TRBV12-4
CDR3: CASGPGTGGNWDQPQHF

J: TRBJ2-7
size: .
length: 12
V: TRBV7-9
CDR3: CASSLGGSEQYF

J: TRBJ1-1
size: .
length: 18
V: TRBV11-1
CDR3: CASSPSPDRGRGDTEAFF

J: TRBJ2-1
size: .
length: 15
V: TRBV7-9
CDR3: CASSRDRGWGNEQFF

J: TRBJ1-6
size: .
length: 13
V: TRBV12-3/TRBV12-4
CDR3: CASSSRSNSPLHF

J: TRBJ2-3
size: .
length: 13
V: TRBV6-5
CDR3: CASSQGVRYTQYF

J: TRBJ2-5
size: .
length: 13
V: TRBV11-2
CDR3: CASSRERRETQYF

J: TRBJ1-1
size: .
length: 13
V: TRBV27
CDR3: CASSSRRWGEAFF

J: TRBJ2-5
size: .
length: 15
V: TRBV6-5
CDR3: CASTYSAGAQETQYF

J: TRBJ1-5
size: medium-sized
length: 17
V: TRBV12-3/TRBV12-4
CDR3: CASSPYWTGEENQPQHF

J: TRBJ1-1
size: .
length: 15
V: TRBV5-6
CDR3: CASSLAREMNTEAFF

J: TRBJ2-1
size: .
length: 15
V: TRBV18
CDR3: CASSPPGPLYNEQFF

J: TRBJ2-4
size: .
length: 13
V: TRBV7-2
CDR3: CASSLATTNIQYF

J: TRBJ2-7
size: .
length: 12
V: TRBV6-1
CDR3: CASSEVRLAQIF

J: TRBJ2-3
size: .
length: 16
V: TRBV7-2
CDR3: CASSHLSAGGTDTQYF

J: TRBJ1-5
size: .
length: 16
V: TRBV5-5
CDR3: CASSLEGAGVVQPQHF

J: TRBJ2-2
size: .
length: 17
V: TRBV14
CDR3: CASSPIRLAGAIGELFF

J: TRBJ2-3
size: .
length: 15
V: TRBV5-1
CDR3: CASSLEDRDPDTQYF

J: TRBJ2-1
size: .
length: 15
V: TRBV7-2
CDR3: CASSFSRQGVSEQFF

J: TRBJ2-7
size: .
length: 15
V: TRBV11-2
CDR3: CASSPLAGRGDEQYF

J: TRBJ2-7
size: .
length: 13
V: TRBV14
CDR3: CASSQNTVGEQYF

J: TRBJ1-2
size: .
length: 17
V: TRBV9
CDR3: CASSYREEGLANYGYTF

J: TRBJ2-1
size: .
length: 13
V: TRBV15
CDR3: CAIGTGEYNEQFF

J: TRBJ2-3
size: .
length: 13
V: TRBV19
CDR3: CASSPQLYDTQYF

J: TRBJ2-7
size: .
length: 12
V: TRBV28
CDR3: CASGRPLYEQYF

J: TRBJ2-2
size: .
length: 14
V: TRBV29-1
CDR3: CSVVAYPNTGELFF

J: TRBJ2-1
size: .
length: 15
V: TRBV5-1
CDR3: CASSPAGVSYNDQFF

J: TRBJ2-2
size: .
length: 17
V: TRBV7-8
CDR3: CASSPGRRGSWTGELFF

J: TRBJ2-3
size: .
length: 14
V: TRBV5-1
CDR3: CASRKGPSTDTQYF

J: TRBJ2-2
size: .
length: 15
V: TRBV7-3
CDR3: CASSFYSGMTGELFF

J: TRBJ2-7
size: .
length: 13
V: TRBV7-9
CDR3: CASSKNRDYEQYF

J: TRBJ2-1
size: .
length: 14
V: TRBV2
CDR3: CASRLAGGLDEQFF

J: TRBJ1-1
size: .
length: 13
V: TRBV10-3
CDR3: CAIRGQANTEAFF

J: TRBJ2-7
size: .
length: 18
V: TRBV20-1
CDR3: CSARVHRTSFLGNYEQYF